These 14 T cell receptor beta chains originate from one sample sequenced in a study of blood T cell repertoires in COVID-19. This table comes from immunoSEQ multiplex PCR, and its TCRdb copy is limited to in-frame clones, with some not included. Found here are 140,000 or so clones, 84% of them singletons; the top ten hold around 9%. The sequencing sample was made of peripheral blood. The receptors come from a man aged 30-40 years with COVID-19, enrolled during active disease.

The chain carries TRBV27 and TRBJ2-1, with 11 nucleotides matching TRBD2. Germline V gives CDR1 MNHEY, CDR2 SMNVEV (reference sequence). After removal of 1 base from V and 6 bases from J, the junction contained 11 bases not matched to a gene. This CDR3 region has 18 residues. The CDR3 loop is CASSLYKIAGGSLNEQFF. The CDR3, as DNA: TGTGCCAGCAGTTTATATAAAATAGCGGGAGGGAGCCTCAATGAGCAGTTCTTC.

This chain joins TRBV7-2 and TRBJ2-3, with 7 bases lining up with TRBD1. Trimming at V came to 1 base and at J to 6 bases, leaving 4 bases not matched to a gene. This CDR3 has 14 residues. Germline lookup yields CDR1 SGHTA and CDR2 FQGNSA. The chain's CDR3 is CASSLEGADDTQYF. CDR3 DNA sequence: TGTGCCAGCAGCTTAGAGGGGGCGGACGATACGCAGTATTTT.

The chain recombines TRBV5-1 with TRBJ2-1, with D tentatively TRBD1 (5 bases). Germline CDR1 is SGHRS and CDR2 is YFSETQ. This CDR3 region has 16 residues. Trimming stripped 3 bases from V and 9 bases from J, with 22 bases between. The CDR3 spells CASSSDSGSGMIEQFF. The CDR3 DNA follows: TGCGCCAGCAGCTCCGACTCAGGGTCCGGTATGATTGAGCAGTTCTTC.

This sequence joins TRBV2 and TRBJ1-6; the D is unclear. With 5 bases removed from V and 1 base from J, the gap between germline ends came to 6 bases. CDR1 SNHLY and CDR2 FYNNEI come from the germline V gene. This CDR3 contains 14 residues. DNA for the CDR3: TGTGCCAGCAGTCCCGGGTCCTATAATTCACCCCTCCACTTT. This encodes CASSPGSYNSPLHF.

This rearrangement joins TRBV10-2 to TRBJ2-7; a weak D match, TRBD1 (6 bases). Germline assignment: CDR1 WSHSY and CDR2 SAAADI. Between the trimmed V and J ends, which lost 10 bases and 3 bases, there was a span of 10 bases. There are 11 residues in the CDR3. The CDR3 nucleotides are TGCGCCATCGGACAGCACTACGAGCAGTACTTC. It codes for CAIGQHYEQYF.

V usage is TRBV30 and J usage is TRBJ2-3; 10 bases align to TRBD2. CDR3 length: 17 residues. Germline V lookup: CDR1 GTSNPN, CDR2 SVGIG (reference sequence). Trimming removed 3 bases from V and 1 base from J; junction bases left unmatched: 10. The CDR3 here is CAWRRENSGRRTDTQYF. CDR3 nucleotides: TGTGCCTGGAGGCGGGAAAATAGCGGGAGGCGCACAGATACGCAGTATTTT.

This chain connects TRBV18 to TRBJ2-7; 8 bases match TRBD2. CDR1 KGHSH and CDR2 LQKENI come from the germline V gene. V shed 4 bases and J 8 bases; nucleotides not matched to a gene: 10. The CDR3 has 14 residues. The CDR3 loop reads CASSRGLELAKQYF. CDR3 sequence (DNA): TGTGCCAGCTCACGGGGACTAGAGCTAGCGAAGCAGTACTTC.

This clone was seen only once. The rearrangement joins TRBV2 to TRBJ1-5; D ambiguous. Trimming cost V 3 bases and J 5 bases, with 11 bases left between them. CDR1 and CDR2 from the germline V gene are SNHLY and FYNNEI. The CDR3 is 14 residues long. CDR3: CASSDEGMDQPQHF. Here the CDR3 DNA reads TGTGCCAGCAGTGACGAGGGAATGGATCAGCCCCAGCATTTT.

The rearrangement uses TRBV9 and TRBJ2-2; TRBD2 might be the D (5 bases). CDR1 and CDR2 from the germline V gene are SGDLS and YYNGEE. Trimming removed 0 bases from V and 4 bases from J, with 7 bases in between. The CDR3 is 14 residues long. The CDR3 reads CASSVGGGTGELFF. DNA for the CDR3: TGTGCCAGCAGCGTAGGAGGAGGCACCGGGGAGCTGTTTTTT.

This rearrangement joins TRBV6-1 to TRBJ1-1; weak D call: TRBD1 (5 bases). The germline gives CDR1 MNHNS, CDR2 SASEGT. CDR3 length equals 13 residues. V lost 3 bases, J lost 11 bases, and 16 bases lay in between. CDR3 loop: CASSDLWRGLAFF. CDR3 in DNA: TGTGCCAGCAGTGATCTATGGAGGGGCTTGGCTTTCTTT.

The chain joins TRBV5-4 to TRBJ1-2; D unresolved. Germline CDR1 reads SGHNT; CDR2 reads YYREEE (reference sequence). Between the trimmed V and J ends, which lost 0 bases and 4 bases, there was a span of 7 bases. This CDR3 spans 13 amino acids. The CDR3: CASSLDSSYGYTF. CDR3 nucleotides: TGTGCCAGCAGCTTGGACAGTTCCTATGGCTACACCTTC.

This chain links TRBV6-5 with TRBJ1-2; D gene uncertain. Trimming shortened V by 6 bases and J by 5 bases, and 13 bases separated the two germline ends. Germline-derived CDR1 and CDR2 are MNHEY and SVGAGI. This CDR3 has 13 amino acids. This chain's CDR3 is CASRPSGVYGYTF. In DNA form, the CDR3 reads TGTGCCAGCAGGCCATCCGGAGTTTATGGCTACACCTTC.

This clone has a single count. This chain connects TRBV29-1 to TRBJ2-5, with D possibly matching TRBD1 (5 bases). The CDR3 has 13 amino acids. The V gene's germline CDR1 is SQVTM and CDR2 ANQGSEA. Between the trimmed V and J ends, which lost 3 bases and 0 bases, there was a span of 8 bases. The CDR3 region is CSVEGLHQETQYF. CDR3 coding DNA: TGCAGCGTTGAGGGGCTACACCAAGAGACCCAGTACTTC. The whole variable domain, remainder taken from reference TRBV29-1 and TRBJ2-5, is SAVISQKPSRDICQRGTSLTIQCQVDSQVTMMFWYRQQPGQSLTLIATANQGSEATYESGFVIDKFPISRPNLTFSTLTVSNMSPEDSSIYLCSVEGLHQETQYFGPGTRLLVL.

This clone was seen a single time. V usage is TRBV27 and J usage is TRBJ1-1; 7 bases map to TRBD1. The trim removed 4 bases at V and 1 base at J, leaving 3 bases unmatched. The length of the CDR3 is 14 residues. Germline V lookup: CDR1 MNHEY, CDR2 SMNVEV (reference sequence). Here the CDR3 reads CASSSQGTNTEAFF. The DNA for the CDR3 is TGTGCCAGCAGTTCACAGGGGACGAACACTGAAGCTTTCTTT.